A selection of T cell receptor beta chains follows, all from one sample in a study of PD-L1 blockade in urothelial cancer. TCRdb's copy holds only in-frame clones and misses some; the assay was immunoSEQ multiplex PCR. The table shows tens of thousands of clones, with more than 75% occurring only once. This specimen was PBMCs, taken around atezolizumab (anti-PD-L1) treatment. These TCRs come from a man aged 55-75 years with urothelial cancer. Each CDR3 is given with its conserved first and last residue. D genes are given only for firm matches. The size field is filled for only some rows; it gives once, few, many or a size class.

clone size: NA; J gene: TRBJ2-3; V gene: TRBV19; D gene: NA; CDR3 DNA: TGTGCCAGTAGTATAAGGCAGGGGGGTTTGGAGTATTTT; CDR3 protein: CASSIRQGGLEYF
clone size: NA; J gene: TRBJ1-2; V gene: TRBV6-5; D gene: NA; CDR3 DNA: TGTGCCAGCAGTACCGACATATCCGCCTATGGCTACACCTTC; CDR3 protein: CASSTDISAYGYTF
clone size: NA; J gene: TRBJ1-2; V gene: TRBV27; D gene: TRBD1; CDR3 DNA: TGTGCCAGCAACCGACGGGGACAGGGTTCCTTTGGCTACACCTTC; CDR3 protein: CASNRRGQGSFGYTF
clone size: NA; J gene: TRBJ1-5; V gene: TRBV28; D gene: TRBD1; CDR3 DNA: TGTGCCAGCAGGCCCCGGGACAGGGGACCTTATAGCAATCAGCCCCAGCATTTT; CDR3 protein: CASRPRDRGPYSNQPQHF
clone size: NA; J gene: TRBJ1-1; V gene: TRBV28; D gene: NA; CDR3 DNA: TGTGCCAGCAGTAGGTACAGCGGGCGCATGAACACTGAAGCTTTCTTT; CDR3 protein: CASSRYSGRMNTEAFF
clone size: NA; J gene: TRBJ2-3; V gene: TRBV13; D gene: NA; CDR3 DNA: TGTGCCAGCAGCTTAGGACTGCTCATAACTAGCACAGATACGCAGTATTTT; CDR3 protein: CASSLGLLITSTDTQYF
clone size: once; J gene: TRBJ2-3; V gene: TRBV7-2; D gene: TRBD2; CDR3 DNA: TGTGCCAGCAGCTTACAAGCGGGGCTCAGGGATACGCAGTATTTT; CDR3 protein: CASSLQAGLRDTQYF
clone size: once; J gene: TRBJ2-1; V gene: TRBV11-3; D gene: NA; CDR3 DNA: TGTGCCAGCAGATCCCAGGGTAGTGAGCAGTTCTTC; CDR3 protein: CASRSQGSEQFF
clone size: NA; J gene: TRBJ2-7; V gene: TRBV7-9; D gene: TRBD1; CDR3 DNA: TGTGCCAGCAGCCTGGGACAGGGTACCTACGAGCAGTACTTC; CDR3 protein: CASSLGQGTYEQYF
clone size: medium-sized; J gene: TRBJ1-1; V gene: TRBV7-9; D gene: NA; CDR3 DNA: TGTGCCAGCAGCATCCTACAGGGCCCGAACACTGAAGCTTTCTTT; CDR3 protein: CASSILQGPNTEAFF
clone size: NA; J gene: TRBJ2-7; V gene: TRBV27; D gene: TRBD2; CDR3 DNA: TGTGCCAGCAGTTTATCGACAGCGGGGTTGATCTACGAGCAGTACTTC; CDR3 protein: CASSLSTAGLIYEQYF
clone size: NA; J gene: TRBJ1-1; V gene: TRBV9; D gene: NA; CDR3 DNA: TGTGCCAGCAGCGCCGGCGGTGGAGAGAACACTGAAGCTTTCTTT; CDR3 protein: CASSAGGGENTEAFF
clone size: NA; J gene: TRBJ2-7; V gene: TRBV7-9; D gene: NA; CDR3 DNA: TGTGCCAGCAGCTTAGTTGCGCCCCCCTACGAGCAGTACTTC; CDR3 protein: CASSLVAPPYEQYF
clone size: once; J gene: TRBJ2-7; V gene: TRBV5-1; D gene: NA; CDR3 DNA: TGCGCCAGCAGCTCCTCCGGTTTCTCCTACGAGCAGTACTTC; CDR3 protein: CASSSSGFSYEQYF
clone size: few; J gene: TRBJ2-3; V gene: TRBV7-2; D gene: TRBD2; CDR3 DNA: TGTGCCAGCAGCCCAGGACTAGCGGGGGAAGGAGATACGCAGTATTTT; CDR3 protein: CASSPGLAGEGDTQYF
clone size: NA; J gene: TRBJ1-5; V gene: TRBV7-8; D gene: NA; CDR3 DNA: TGTGCCAGCAGCTTAAGGGCAGGGGCATATAGCAATCAGCCCCAGCATTTT; CDR3 protein: CASSLRAGAYSNQPQHF
clone size: NA; J gene: TRBJ1-3; V gene: TRBV9; D gene: TRBD1; CDR3 DNA: TGTGCCAGCAGCCTAACGGGGCCAGGGGGTGGAAACACCATATATTTT; CDR3 protein: CASSLTGPGGGNTIYF
clone size: NA; J gene: TRBJ2-2; V gene: TRBV11-1; D gene: TRBD2; CDR3 DNA: TGTGCCAGCAGCGCGGTAGGACTAGTTCACACCGGGGAGCTGTTTTTT; CDR3 protein: CASSAVGLVHTGELFF
clone size: NA; J gene: TRBJ1-1; V gene: TRBV16; D gene: NA; CDR3 DNA: TGTGCCAGCAGCTACGCAGGGGTTACGAACACTGAAGCTTTCTTT; CDR3 protein: CASSYAGVTNTEAFF
clone size: NA; J gene: TRBJ1-1; V gene: TRBV6-5; D gene: NA; CDR3 DNA: TGTGCCAGCAGTACCACTGGGAACACTGAAGCTTTCTTT; CDR3 protein: CASSTTGNTEAFF
clone size: NA; J gene: TRBJ2-3; V gene: TRBV4-1; D gene: NA; CDR3 DNA: TGCGCCAGCAGCCCTCGGTCCGGGGAGACAGATACGCAGTATTTT; CDR3 protein: CASSPRSGETDTQYF
clone size: NA; J gene: TRBJ2-2; V gene: TRBV6-1; D gene: NA; CDR3 DNA: TGTGCCAGCAGACCACAGGGCCTCTACACCGGGGAGCTGTTTTTT; CDR3 protein: CASRPQGLYTGELFF
clone size: NA; J gene: TRBJ2-5; V gene: TRBV13; D gene: TRBD2; CDR3 DNA: TGTGCCAGCAGCACCCTAGCGGGAGGGTACCAAGAGACCCAGTACTTC; CDR3 protein: CASSTLAGGYQETQYF
clone size: NA; J gene: TRBJ2-7; V gene: TRBV7-8; D gene: TRBD2; CDR3 DNA: TGTGCCAGCAGCTTAGGTGGGACTAGCGGGCCCTACGAGCAGTACTTC; CDR3 protein: CASSLGGTSGPYEQYF
clone size: NA; J gene: TRBJ2-4; V gene: TRBV19; D gene: NA; CDR3 DNA: TGTGCCAGTAGGGAGAGACTAGCCAAAAACATTCAGTACTTC; CDR3 protein: CASRERLAKNIQYF
clone size: NA; J gene: TRBJ2-7; V gene: TRBV18; D gene: TRBD2; CDR3 DNA: TGTGCCAGCTCACCAGGGACTAGCGGGTTTTCCTACGAGCAGTACTTC; CDR3 protein: CASSPGTSGFSYEQYF
clone size: NA; J gene: TRBJ2-3; V gene: TRBV6-5; D gene: NA; CDR3 DNA: TGTGCCAGTAGAGGGCCGGTGGCAGATACGCAGTATTTT; CDR3 protein: CASRGPVADTQYF
clone size: NA; J gene: TRBJ2-3; V gene: TRBV19; D gene: NA; CDR3 DNA: TGTGCCAGTAGTAGAGGAGCGGCAGGCCTTTCGGGCACAGATACGCAGTATTTT; CDR3 protein: CASSRGAAGLSGTDTQYF
clone size: few; J gene: TRBJ1-3; V gene: TRBV5-1; D gene: NA; CDR3 DNA: TGCGCCAGCAGCTTGGATGGCAAATCTGGAAACACCATATATTTT; CDR3 protein: CASSLDGKSGNTIYF
clone size: NA; J gene: TRBJ2-3; V gene: TRBV14; D gene: TRBD2; CDR3 DNA: TGTGCCAGCAGCCTAAGCGGGAGCGCGGATACGCAGTATTTT; CDR3 protein: CASSLSGSADTQYF
clone size: once; J gene: TRBJ1-6; V gene: TRBV7-9; D gene: NA; CDR3 DNA: TGTGCCGGGCATTCAGGGGTACGTAATTCACCCCTCCACTTT; CDR3 protein: CAGHSGVRNSPLHF